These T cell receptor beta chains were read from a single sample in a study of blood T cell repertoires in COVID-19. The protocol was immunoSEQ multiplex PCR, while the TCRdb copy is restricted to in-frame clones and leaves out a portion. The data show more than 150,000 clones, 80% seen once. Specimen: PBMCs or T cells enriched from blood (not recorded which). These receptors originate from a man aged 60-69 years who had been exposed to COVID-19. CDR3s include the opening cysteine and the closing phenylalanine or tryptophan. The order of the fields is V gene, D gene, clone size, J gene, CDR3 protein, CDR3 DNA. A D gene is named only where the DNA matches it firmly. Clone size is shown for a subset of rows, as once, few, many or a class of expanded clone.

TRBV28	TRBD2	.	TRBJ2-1	CASSLEAPLAGGRRDEQFF	TGTGCCAGCAGTTTGGAAGCCCCACTAGCGGGAGGGCGTAGGGATGAGCAGTTCTTC
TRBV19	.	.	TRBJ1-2	CASKPYNYGYTF	TGTGCCAGTAAGCCCTATAACTATGGCTACACCTTC
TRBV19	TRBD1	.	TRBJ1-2	CASSTQGIGYTF	TGTGCCAGTAGTACACAGGGGATTGGCTACACCTTC
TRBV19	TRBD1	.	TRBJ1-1	CASSMYGQGGLNTEAFF	TGTGCCAGTAGTATGTATGGACAGGGCGGGCTGAACACTGAAGCTTTCTTT
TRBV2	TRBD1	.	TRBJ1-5	CATRTGGASNQPQHF	TGTGCCACCCGGACAGGGGGCGCAAGCAATCAGCCCCAGCATTTT
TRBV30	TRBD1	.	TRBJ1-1	CAWSPAGTGGPEAFF	TGTGCCTGGAGTCCCGCCGGGACAGGGGGACCTGAAGCTTTCTTT
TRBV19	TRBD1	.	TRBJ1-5	CASSMGQGRLSNQPQHF	TGTGCCAGTAGTATGGGACAGGGGCGGCTGAGCAATCAGCCCCAGCATTTT
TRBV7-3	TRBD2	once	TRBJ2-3	CASSSTISGSGTDTQYF	TGTGCCAGCAGCTCGACGATTAGCGGGAGCGGCACAGATACGCAGTATTTT
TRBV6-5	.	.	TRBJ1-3	CASSRGQGNTIYF	TGTGCCAGCAGCCGCGGGCAGGGAAACACCATATATTTT
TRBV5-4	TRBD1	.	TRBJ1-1	CASSRDRGLNTEAFF	TGTGCCAGCAGCCGAGACAGGGGGCTTAACACTGAAGCTTTCTTT
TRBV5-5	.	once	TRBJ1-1	CASSLNRNTEAFF	TGTGCCAGCAGCTTGAACAGGAACACTGAAGCTTTCTTT
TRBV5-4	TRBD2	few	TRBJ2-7	CASSVGLARYEQYF	TGTGCCAGCAGCGTAGGACTAGCGCGATACGAGCAGTACTTC
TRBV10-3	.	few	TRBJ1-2	CAIRQVNYGYTF	TGTGCCATTCGGCAGGTAAACTATGGCTACACCTTC
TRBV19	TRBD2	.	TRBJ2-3	CASSISGTSGSPYTDTQYF	TGTGCCAGTAGTATCTCCGGGACTAGCGGGAGCCCATACACAGATACGCAGTATTTT
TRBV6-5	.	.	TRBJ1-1	CASIKEGGNTEAFF	TGTGCCAGCATTAAAGAAGGGGGGAACACTGAAGCTTTCTTT
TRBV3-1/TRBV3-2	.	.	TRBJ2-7	CASSQGTGGHEQYF	TGTGCCAGCAGCCAAGGGACAGGAGGGCACGAGCAGTACTTC
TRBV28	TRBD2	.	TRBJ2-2	CASSSTPGLAKGYTGELFF	TGTGCCAGCAGTTCGACTCCGGGACTAGCGAAGGGTTACACCGGGGAGCTGTTTTTT
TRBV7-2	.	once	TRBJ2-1	CASSYRDEQFF	TGTGCCAGCAGCTATCGGGATGAGCAGTTCTTC
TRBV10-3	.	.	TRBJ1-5	CATRHSVGNQPQHF	TGTGCCACCCGACACTCGGTAGGCAATCAGCCCCAGCATTTT
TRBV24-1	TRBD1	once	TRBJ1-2	CATSDHRGNYGYTF	TGTGCCACCAGTGATCACAGGGGGAACTATGGCTACACCTTC
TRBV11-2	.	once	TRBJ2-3	CASSLGVSTQYF	TGTGCCAGCAGCTTAGGTGTTAGTACGCAGTATTTT
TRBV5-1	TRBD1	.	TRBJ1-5	CASSPGTGSNQPQHF	TGCGCCAGCAGCCCGGGGACAGGGTCTAATCAGCCCCAGCATTTT
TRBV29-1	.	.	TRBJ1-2	CSVDENTGGYTF	TGCAGCGTTGATGAGAATACGGGAGGCTACACCTTC
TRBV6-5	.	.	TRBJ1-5	CASSFGHNQPQHF	TGTGCCAGCAGTTTCGGACACAATCAGCCCCAGCATTTT
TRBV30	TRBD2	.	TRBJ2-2	CAWSVSKGLAIGELFF	TGTGCCTGGAGCGTCTCAAAGGGACTAGCGATCGGGGAGCTGTTTTTT
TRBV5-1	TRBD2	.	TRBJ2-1	CASSLPGLAGDLRNEQFF	TGCGCCAGCAGCCTTCCGGGACTAGCGGGAGATCTTCGGAATGAGCAGTTCTTC
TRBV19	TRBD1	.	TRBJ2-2	CASSILRQGAGELFF	TGTGCCAGTAGTATTTTGAGACAGGGGGCCGGGGAGCTGTTTTTT
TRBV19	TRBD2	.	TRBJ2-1	CASSWTSDYNEQFF	TGTGCCAGTTCTTGGACTAGCGACTACAATGAGCAGTTCTTC
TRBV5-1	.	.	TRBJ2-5	CASSLRQNRGETQYF	TGCGCCAGCAGCTTAAGGCAAAACCGAGGGGAGACCCAGTACTTC
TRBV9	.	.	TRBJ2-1	CASSVEASEYNEQFF	TGTGCCAGCAGCGTAGAGGCTAGCGAATACAATGAGCAGTTCTTC
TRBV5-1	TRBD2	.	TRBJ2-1	CASSSTSGRAGYNEQFF	TGCGCCAGCAGCTCAACTAGCGGGAGGGCCGGCTACAATGAGCAGTTCTTC
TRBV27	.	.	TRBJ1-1	CASSGFQGITEAFF	TGTGCCAGCAGTGGTTTCCAGGGCATCACTGAAGCTTTCTTT
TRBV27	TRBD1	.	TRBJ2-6	CASTNRDRGDGANVLTF	TGTGCCAGCACCAACCGGGACAGGGGTGATGGGGCCAACGTCCTGACTTTC
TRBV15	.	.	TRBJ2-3	CATSQGGVDTQYF	TGTGCCACCAGCCAGGGTGGGGTCGATACGCAGTATTTT
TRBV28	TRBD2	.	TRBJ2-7	CASSLLSSGTYEQYF	TGTGCCAGCAGTTTATTGTCTAGCGGGACCTACGAGCAGTACTTC
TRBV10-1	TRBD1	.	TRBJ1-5	CASSESRGTGCNQPQHF	TGCGCCAGCAGTGAAAGCCGAGGGACAGGGTGCAATCAGCCCCAGCATTTT
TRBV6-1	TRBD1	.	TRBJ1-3	CASSKQGPGNTIYF	TGTGCCAGCAGCAAACAGGGGCCTGGAAACACCATATATTTT
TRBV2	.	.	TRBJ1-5	CASIREHNQPQHF	TGTGCCAGCATACGGGAACACAATCAGCCCCAGCATTTT
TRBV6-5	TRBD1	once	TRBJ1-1	CASSPWGQTNTEAFF	TGTGCCAGCAGTCCGTGGGGACAGACAAACACTGAAGCTTTCTTT
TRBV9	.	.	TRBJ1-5	CASSVAGQGQPQHF	TGTGCCAGCAGCGTAGCTGGGCAGGGTCAGCCCCAGCATTTT
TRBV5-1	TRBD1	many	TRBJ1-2	CASSSGTGGSYYGYTF	TGCGCCAGCAGCTCTGGGACAGGGGGCAGTTACTATGGCTACACCTTC
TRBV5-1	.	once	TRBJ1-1	CASSGSGTNTEAFF	TGCGCCAGCAGCGGCTCCGGGACAAACACTGAAGCTTTCTTT